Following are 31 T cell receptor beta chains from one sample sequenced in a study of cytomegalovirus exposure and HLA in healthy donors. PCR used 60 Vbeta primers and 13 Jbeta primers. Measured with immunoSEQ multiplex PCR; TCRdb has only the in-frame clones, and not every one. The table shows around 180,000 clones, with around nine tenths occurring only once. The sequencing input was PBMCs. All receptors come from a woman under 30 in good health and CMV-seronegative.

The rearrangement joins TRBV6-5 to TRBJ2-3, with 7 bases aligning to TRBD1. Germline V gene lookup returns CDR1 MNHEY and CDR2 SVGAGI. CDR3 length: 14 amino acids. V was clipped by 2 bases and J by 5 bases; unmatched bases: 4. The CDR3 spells CASSYVQGVDTQYF. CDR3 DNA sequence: TGTGCCAGCAGTTACGTCCAGGGGGTAGATACGCAGTATTTT.

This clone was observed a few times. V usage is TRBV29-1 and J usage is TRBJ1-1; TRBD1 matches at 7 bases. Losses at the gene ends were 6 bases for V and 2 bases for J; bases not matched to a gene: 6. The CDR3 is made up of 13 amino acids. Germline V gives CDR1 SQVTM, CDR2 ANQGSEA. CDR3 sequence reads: CSVTGTANTEAFF. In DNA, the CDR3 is TGCAGCGTGACCGGGACAGCTAACACTGAAGCTTTCTTT.

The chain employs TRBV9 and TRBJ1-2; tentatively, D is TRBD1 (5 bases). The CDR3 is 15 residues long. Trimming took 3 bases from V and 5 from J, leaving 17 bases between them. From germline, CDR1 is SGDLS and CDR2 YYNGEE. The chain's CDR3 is CASSGAWDFGYGYTF. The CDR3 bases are TGTGCCAGCAGCGGTGCATGGGACTTTGGTTATGGCTACACCTTC.

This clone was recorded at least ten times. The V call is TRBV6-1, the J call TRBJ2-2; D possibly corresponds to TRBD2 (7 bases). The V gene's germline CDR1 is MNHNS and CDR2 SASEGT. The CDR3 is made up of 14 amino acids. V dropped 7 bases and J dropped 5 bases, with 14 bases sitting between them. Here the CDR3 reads CASTRGAETGELFF. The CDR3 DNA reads TGTGCCAGCACTCGGGGGGCAGAAACCGGGGAGCTGTTTTTT.

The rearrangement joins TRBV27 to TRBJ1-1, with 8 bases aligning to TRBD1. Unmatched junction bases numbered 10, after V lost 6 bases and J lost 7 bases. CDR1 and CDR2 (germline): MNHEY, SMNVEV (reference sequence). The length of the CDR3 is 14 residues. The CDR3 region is CASSSDRGRSEAFF. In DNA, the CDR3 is TGTGCCAGCAGCTCAGACAGGGGAAGGAGTGAAGCTTTCTTT.

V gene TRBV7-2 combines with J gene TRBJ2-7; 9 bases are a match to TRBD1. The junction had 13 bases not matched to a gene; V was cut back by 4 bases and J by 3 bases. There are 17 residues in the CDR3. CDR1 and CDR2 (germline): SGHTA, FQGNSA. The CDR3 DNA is TGTGCCAGCAGCTCCCAGGGGGGGGGACAGGGATACTACGAGCAGTACTTC. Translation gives CASSSQGGGQGYYEQYF.

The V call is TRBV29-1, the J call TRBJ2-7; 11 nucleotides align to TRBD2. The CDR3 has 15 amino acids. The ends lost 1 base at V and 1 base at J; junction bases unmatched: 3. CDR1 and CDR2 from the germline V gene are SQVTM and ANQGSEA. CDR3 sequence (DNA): TGCAGCGTTGAAGCTCCTAGCGGGAGGTCCTACGAGCAGTACTTC. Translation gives CSVEAPSGRSYEQYF.

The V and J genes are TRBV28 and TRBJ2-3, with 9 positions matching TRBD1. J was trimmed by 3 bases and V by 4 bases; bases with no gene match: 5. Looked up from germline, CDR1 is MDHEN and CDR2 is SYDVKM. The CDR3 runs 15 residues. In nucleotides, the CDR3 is TGTGCCAGCAGTTCGACGGGACAGGGAACAGATACGCAGTATTTT. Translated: CASSSTGQGTDTQYF.

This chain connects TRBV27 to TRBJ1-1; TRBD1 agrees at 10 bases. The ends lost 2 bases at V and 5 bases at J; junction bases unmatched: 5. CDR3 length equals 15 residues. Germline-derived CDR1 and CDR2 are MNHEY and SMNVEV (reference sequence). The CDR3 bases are TGTGCCAGCAGTTTAAGGACAGGGGGATGGACTGAAGCTTTCTTT. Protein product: CASSLRTGGWTEAFF.

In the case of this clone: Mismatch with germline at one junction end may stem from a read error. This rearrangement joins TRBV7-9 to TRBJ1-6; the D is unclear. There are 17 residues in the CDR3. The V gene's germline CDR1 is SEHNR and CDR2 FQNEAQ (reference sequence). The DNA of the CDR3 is TGTTCCAGCAGCTTGGCCCGATCTACCCTAGATAATTCACCCCTCCACTTT. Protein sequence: CSSSLARSTLDNSPLHF.

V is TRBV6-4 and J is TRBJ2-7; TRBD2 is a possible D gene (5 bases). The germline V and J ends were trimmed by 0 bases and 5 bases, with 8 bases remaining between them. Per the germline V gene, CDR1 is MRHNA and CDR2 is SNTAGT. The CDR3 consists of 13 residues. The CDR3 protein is CASSDSSEDEQYF. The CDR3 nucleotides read TGTGCCAGCAGTGACTCGTCGGAGGACGAGCAGTACTTC.

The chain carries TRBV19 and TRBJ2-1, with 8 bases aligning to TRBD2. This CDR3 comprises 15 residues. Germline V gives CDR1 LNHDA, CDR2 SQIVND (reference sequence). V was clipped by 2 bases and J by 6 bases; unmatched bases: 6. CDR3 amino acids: CASSISGGGSNEQFF. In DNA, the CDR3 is TGTGCCAGTAGTATATCCGGGGGGGGGTCCAATGAGCAGTTCTTC.

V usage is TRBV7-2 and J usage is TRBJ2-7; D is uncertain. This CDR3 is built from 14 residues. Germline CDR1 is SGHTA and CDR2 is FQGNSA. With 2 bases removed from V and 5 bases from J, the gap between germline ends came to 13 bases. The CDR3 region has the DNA TGTGCCAGCAGCTTAAATGCGTGGAGCAACGAGCAGTACTTC. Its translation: CASSLNAWSNEQYF.

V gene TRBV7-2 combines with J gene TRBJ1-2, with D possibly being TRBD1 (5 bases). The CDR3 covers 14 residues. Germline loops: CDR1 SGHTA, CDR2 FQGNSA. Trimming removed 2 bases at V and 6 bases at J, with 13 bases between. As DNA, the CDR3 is TGTGCCAGCAGCTTAATCGGGGGAGGGGATGGCTACACCTTC. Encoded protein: CASSLIGGGDGYTF.

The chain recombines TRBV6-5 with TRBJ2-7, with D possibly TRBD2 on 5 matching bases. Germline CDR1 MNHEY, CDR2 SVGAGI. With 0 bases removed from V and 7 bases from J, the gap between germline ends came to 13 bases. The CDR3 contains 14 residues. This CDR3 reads CASSYSLIRGEQYF. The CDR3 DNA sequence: TGTGCCAGCAGTTACTCATTAATCCGGGGAGAGCAGTACTTC.

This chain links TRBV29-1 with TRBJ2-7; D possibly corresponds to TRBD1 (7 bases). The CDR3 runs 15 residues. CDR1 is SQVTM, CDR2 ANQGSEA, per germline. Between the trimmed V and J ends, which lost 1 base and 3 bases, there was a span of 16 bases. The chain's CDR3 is CSVEVGGGEDYEQYF. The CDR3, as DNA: TGCAGCGTTGAAGTCGGAGGGGGCGAAGACTACGAGCAGTACTTC.

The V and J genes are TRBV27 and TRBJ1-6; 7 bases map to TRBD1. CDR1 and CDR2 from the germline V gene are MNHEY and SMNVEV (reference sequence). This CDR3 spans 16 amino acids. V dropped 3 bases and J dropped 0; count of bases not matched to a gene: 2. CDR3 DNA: TGTGCCAGCAGTTTGACAGGGAGCTCCTATAATTCACCCCTCCACTTT. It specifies CASSLTGSSYNSPLHF.

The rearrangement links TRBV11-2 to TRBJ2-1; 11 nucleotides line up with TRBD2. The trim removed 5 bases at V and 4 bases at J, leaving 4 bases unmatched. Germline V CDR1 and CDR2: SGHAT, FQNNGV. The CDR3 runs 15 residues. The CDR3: CASSRLAGRYNEQFF. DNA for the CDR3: TGTGCCAGCAGCCGACTAGCGGGAAGGTACAATGAGCAGTTCTTC.

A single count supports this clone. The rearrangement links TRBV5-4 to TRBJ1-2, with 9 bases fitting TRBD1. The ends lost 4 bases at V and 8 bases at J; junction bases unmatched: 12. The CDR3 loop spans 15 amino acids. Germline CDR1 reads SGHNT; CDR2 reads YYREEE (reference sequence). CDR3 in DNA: TGTGCCAGCAGCGTACCGGGACAGGGACTTTCGGGCTACACCTTC. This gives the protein CASSVPGQGLSGYTF.

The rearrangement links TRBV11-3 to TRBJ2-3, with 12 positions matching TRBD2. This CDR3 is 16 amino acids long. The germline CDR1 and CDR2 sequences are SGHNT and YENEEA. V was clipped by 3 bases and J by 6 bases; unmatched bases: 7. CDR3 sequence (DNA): TGTGCCAGCAGCTTCCTAGCGGGAGGGCCCTCGGATACGCAGTATTTT. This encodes CASSFLAGGPSDTQYF.

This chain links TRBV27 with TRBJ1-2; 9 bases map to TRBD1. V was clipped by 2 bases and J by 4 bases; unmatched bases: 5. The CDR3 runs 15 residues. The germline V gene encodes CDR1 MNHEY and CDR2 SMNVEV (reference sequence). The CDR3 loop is CASSLESTGGYGYTF. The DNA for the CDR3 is TGTGCCAGCAGTTTAGAATCGACAGGGGGCTATGGCTACACCTTC.

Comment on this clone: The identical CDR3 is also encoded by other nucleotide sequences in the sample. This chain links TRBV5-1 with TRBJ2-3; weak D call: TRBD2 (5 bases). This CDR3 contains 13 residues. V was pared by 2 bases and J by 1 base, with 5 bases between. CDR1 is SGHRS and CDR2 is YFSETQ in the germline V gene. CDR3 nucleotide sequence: TGCGCCAGCAGCTTCGGGGGCACAGATACGCAGTATTTT. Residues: CASSFGGTDTQYF.

DNA for the CDR3: TGTGCCAGCAGCTTAGCGGGACTCTATAGCAGTGAGCAGTTCTTC. Residues: CASSLAGLYSSEQFF. The chain employs TRBV7-2 and TRBJ2-1; a possible D gene is TRBD2 (6 bases). Germline V lookup: CDR1 SGHTA, CDR2 FQGNSA. V was clipped by 0 bases and J by 9 bases, with 15 bases between them. The CDR3 totals 15 residues.

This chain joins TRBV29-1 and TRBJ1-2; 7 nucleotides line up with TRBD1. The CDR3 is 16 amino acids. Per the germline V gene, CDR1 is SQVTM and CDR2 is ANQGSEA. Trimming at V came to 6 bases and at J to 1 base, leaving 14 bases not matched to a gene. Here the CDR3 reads CSVPSPGQQLNYGYTF. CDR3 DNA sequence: TGCAGCGTCCCTAGCCCGGGACAGCAACTTAACTATGGCTACACCTTC.

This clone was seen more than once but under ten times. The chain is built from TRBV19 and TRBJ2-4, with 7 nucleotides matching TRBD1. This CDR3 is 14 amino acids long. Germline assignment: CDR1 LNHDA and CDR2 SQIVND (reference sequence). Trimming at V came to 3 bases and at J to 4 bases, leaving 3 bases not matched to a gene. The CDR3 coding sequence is TGTGCCAGTAGTATGTCAGGGGGTAAAAACATTCAGTACTTC. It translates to CASSMSGGKNIQYF.

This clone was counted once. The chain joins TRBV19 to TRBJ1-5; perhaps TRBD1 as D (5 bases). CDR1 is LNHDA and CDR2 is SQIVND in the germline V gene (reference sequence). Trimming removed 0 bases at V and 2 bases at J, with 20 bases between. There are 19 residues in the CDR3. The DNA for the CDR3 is TGTGCCAGTAGTATAGACGGACCGAACCGGCAGGGTGGCAATCAGCCCCAGCATTTT. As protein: CASSIDGPNRQGGNQPQHF.

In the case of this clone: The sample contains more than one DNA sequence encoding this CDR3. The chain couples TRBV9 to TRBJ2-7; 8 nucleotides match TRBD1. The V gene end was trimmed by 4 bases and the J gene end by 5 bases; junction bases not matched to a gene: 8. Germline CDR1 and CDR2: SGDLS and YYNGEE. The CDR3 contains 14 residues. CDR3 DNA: TGTGCCAGCAGCCCTCGAACAGGGGGGCACGAGCAGTACTTC. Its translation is CASSPRTGGHEQYF.

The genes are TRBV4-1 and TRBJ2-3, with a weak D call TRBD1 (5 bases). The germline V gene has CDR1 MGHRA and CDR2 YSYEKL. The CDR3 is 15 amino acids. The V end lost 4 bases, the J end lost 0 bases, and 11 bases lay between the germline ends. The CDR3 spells CASSPRTRSTDTQYF. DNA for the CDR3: TGCGCCAGCAGCCCAAGGACACGGAGCACAGATACGCAGTATTTT.

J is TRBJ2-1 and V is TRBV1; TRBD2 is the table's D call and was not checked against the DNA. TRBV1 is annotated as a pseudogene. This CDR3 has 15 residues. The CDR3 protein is CTSGVGHSGGGEQFF. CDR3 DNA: TGCACCAGCGGCGTAGGACACTCCGGGGGGGGTGAGCAGTTCTTC.

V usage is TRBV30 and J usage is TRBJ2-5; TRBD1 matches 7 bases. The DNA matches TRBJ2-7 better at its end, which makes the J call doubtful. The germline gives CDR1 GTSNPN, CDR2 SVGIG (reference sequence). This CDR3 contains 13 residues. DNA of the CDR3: TGTGCCTGGAGAGGGCAGGGGGAGTACGAGCAGTACTTC. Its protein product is CAWRGQGEYEQYF.

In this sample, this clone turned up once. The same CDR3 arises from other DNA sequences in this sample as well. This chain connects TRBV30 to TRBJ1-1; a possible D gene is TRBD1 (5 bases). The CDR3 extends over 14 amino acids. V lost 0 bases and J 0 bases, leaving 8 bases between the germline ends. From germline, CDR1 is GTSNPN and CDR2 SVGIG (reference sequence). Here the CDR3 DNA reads TGTGCCTGGAGTGTGAAGGGGATGAACACTGAAGCTTTCTTT. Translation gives CAWSVKGMNTEAFF.